This section outlines one T cell receptor beta chain sequence together with its context. As yet, its antigen is unknown. PCR was performed a second time for about 7 to 12 cycles using a sample-barcoded 5' primer and a J-beta primer mix. Each single sample gave us at least 3 million CDR3-containing paired-end reads. In TCRdb, the 5' RACE reads were re-called with MiXCR into one record per CDR3 protein. The top ten hold roughly a quarter of the sample, which has 800,000 to 900,000 distinct CDR3 sequences, around two thirds seen once. The record originates from a study of blood T cells in healthy people across ages. Whole-study findings and limits: Donor CMV infection status was unknown, possibly confounding age-related changes in expanded clonotypes. Significant beta diversity loss was already apparent by age roughly 38, declining roughly linearly. Higher diversity, along with more naive CD4+ cells, distinguished long-lived donors from aged donors.

The clonotype was recovered from a man aged 25 to 45 in good health. The sequenced sample was blood.

For the CDR3, the DNA is TGCAGTGCCTGGGCGCGGGGGATGTTCTACGAGCAGTACTTC. Translated, it gives CSAWARGMFYEQYF. The chain combines TRBV20-1 with TRBJ2-5; 7 bases line up with TRBD2. The J call is in doubt because the DNA end fits TRBJ2-7 better. The CDR3 extends over 14 amino acids. Germline V gene sequence: CDR1 DFQATT, CDR2 SNEGSKA (reference sequence).